The clone carrying this T cell receptor beta chain was found a few times. CDR3 length equals 15 residues. Trimming took 0 bases from V and 0 from J, leaving 8 bases between them. In germline, CDR1 is MNHEY, CDR2 SVGAGI. The data were obtained in a study of blood T cell repertoires in COVID-19. Some clones are missing from TCRdb's copy, which holds only in-frame ones; the method was immunoSEQ multiplex PCR. The data contain 200,000 to 250,000 clones, roughly 80% of them seen just once; the ten biggest clones take up less than 4%. The receptor was isolated from a young woman with acute or convalescent COVID-19. Material for sequencing was peripheral blood. The V call is TRBV6-5, the J call TRBJ1-2; no firm D call. DNA of the CDR3: TGTGCCAGCAGTTACTCAGGAGCCTCTAACTATGGCTACACCTTC. It translates to CASSYSGASNYGYTF.